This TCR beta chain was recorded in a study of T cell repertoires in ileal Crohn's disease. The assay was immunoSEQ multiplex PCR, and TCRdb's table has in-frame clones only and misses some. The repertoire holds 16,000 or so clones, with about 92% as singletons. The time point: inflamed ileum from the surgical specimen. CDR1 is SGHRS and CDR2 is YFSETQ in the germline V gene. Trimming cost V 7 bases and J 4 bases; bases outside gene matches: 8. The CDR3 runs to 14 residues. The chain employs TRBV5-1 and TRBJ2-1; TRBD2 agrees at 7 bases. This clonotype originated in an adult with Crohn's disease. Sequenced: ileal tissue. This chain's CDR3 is CASGPGTTYNEQFF. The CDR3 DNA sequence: TGCGCCAGCGGTCCCGGGACTACGTACAATGAGCAGTTCTTC.